Described below is a single TCR beta chain sequence and its context. The target antigen is unknown. This sample was included in a study of blood T cells in healthy people across ages. A second PCR, run for roughly 7 to 12 cycles, used a sample-barcoded 5' primer plus a J-beta primer mix. MiXCR, run by TCRdb on the 5' RACE reads, gives a single entry per CDR3 protein. The data contain some 1.5 million distinct CDR3 sequences, about 28% of them seen just once; the ten biggest clones take up 7% to 9%. The donors, healthy Caucasians from Russia, were aged roughly 6 to 100. Findings and limits, study-wide: Unsorted PBMCs prevented conclusive naive versus antigen-experienced comparison. A greater number of naive CD4+ cells and higher diversity distinguished long-lived donors from aged donors.

The TCR comes from a woman aged 30 to 39 in good health. Material: blood.

The CDR3 spells CASSLGQGASNSPLHF. The CDR3 region has the DNA TGCGCCAGCAGCTTGGGGCAGGGGGCGTCTAATTCACCCCTCCACTTT. The gene calls are TRBV5-1 and TRBJ1-6; 8 bases are shared with TRBD1. Germline values: CDR1 SGHRS, CDR2 YFSETQ. This CDR3 contains 16 residues. V lost 0 bases to trimming and J lost 6 bases; unmatched junction nucleotides: 5. The variable domain in full, completed from reference TRBV5-1 and TRBJ1-6, reads KAGVTQTPRYLIKTRGQQVTLSCSPISGHRSVSWYQQTPGQGLQFLFEYFSETQRNKGNFPGRFSGRQFSNSRSEMNVSTLELGDSALYLCASSLGQGASNSPLHFGNGTRLTVT.